These 2 T cell receptor beta chains were sequenced from one sample in a study of radiotherapy plus CTLA-4 blockade in lung cancer. Only in-frame clones appear in the TCRdb table, and some are missing; sequencing was by immunoSEQ multiplex PCR. The sample shows about 80,000 clones, around 79% of them seen only once. This specimen consisted of peripheral blood, obtained from a patient treated with radiotherapy plus ipilimumab. The source is a human donor with non-small cell lung cancer whose response to radiotherapy plus ipilimumab could not be evaluated. Some clones in this sample may be carry-over from other donors' samples.

J is TRBJ1-4 and V is TRBV18; the match to TRBD1 covers 8 bases. Per germline, CDR1 KGHSH and CDR2 LQKENI. There are 16 residues in the CDR3. Trimming at V came to 3 bases and at J to 2 bases, leaving 5 bases not matched to a gene. The CDR3 nucleotides are TGTGCCAGCTCACCGTCGACAGGGGCTACTAATGAAAAACTGTTTTTT. The encoded protein is CASSPSTGATNEKLFF.

The CDR3 bases are TGTGCCAGCAGTTTTCACGGCTATGGCTACACCTTC. Translated, it gives CASSFHGYGYTF. The J gene is TRBJ1-2, the V gene TRBV25-1, with unresolved D. This CDR3 spans 12 amino acids. V lost 5 bases and J 4 bases, leaving 8 bases between the germline ends. The germline CDR1 and CDR2 sequences are MGHDK and SYGVNS.